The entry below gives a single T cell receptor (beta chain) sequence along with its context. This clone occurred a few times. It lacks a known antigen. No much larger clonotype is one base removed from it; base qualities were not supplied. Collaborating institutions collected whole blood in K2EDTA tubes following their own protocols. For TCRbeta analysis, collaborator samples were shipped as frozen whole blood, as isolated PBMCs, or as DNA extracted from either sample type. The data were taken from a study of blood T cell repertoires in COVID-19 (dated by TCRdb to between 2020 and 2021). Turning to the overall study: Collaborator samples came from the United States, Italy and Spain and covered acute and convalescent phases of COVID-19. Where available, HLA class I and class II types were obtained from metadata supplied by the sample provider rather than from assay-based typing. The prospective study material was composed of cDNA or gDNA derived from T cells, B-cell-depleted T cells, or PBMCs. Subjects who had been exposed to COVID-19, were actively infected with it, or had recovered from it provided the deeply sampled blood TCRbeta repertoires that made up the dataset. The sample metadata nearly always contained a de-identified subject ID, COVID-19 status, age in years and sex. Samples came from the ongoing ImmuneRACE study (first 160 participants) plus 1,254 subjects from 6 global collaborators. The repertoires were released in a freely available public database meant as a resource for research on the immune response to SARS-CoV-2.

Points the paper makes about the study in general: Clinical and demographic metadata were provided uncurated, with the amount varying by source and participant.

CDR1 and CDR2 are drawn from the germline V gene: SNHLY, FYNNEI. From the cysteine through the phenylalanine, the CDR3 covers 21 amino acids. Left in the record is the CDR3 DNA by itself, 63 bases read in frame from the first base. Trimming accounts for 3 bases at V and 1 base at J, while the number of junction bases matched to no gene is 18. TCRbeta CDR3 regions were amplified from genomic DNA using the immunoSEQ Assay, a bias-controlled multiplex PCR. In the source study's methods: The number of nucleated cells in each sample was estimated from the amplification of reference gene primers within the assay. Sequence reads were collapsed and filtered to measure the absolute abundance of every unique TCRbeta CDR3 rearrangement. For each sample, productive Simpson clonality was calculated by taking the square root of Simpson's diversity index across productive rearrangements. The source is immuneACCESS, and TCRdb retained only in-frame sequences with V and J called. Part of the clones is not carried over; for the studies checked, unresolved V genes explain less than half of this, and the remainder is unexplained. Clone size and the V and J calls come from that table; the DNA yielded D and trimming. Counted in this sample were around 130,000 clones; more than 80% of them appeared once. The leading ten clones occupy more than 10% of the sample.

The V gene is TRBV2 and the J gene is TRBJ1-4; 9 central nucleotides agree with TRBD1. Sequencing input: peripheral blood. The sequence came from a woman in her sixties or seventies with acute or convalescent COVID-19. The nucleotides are TGTGCCAGCAGTGACGGGATTAGAAGACCGGGACAGGGTGGAACTAATGAAAAACTGTTTTTT. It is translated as CASSDGIRRPGQGGTNEKLFF. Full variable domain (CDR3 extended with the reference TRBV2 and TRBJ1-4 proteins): EPEVTQTPSHQVTQMGQEVILRCVPISNHLYFYWYRQILGQKVEFLVSFYNNEISEKSEIFDDQFSVERPDGSNFTLKIRSTKLEDSAMYFCASSDGIRRPGQGGTNEKLFFGSGTQLSVL.